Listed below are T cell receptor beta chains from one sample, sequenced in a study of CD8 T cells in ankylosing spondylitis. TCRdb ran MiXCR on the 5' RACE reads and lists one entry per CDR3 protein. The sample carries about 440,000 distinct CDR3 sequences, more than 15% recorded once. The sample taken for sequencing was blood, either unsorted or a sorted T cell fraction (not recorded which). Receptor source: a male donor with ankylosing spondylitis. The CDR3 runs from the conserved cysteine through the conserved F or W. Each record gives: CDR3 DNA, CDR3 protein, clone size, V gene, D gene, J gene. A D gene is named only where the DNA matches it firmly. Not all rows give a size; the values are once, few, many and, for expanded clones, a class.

cdr3_nt: TGTGCCAGCAGCCCTCTGAGCAGGGGTAGTGCCTACGAGCAGTACTTC
cdr3_aa: CASSPLSRGSAYEQYF
clone_size: NA
v_call: TRBV28
d_call: NA
j_call: TRBJ2-7

cdr3_nt: TGTGCCAGCAGCCCGGCCCCTAGCGGGATTAACAATGAGCAGTTCTTC
cdr3_aa: CASSPAPSGINNEQFF
clone_size: many
v_call: TRBV4-2
d_call: TRBD2
j_call: TRBJ2-1

cdr3_nt: TGCGCCAGCACTAAACAGGGACCACTCGCTGGAAACACCATATATTTT
cdr3_aa: CASTKQGPLAGNTIYF
clone_size: few
v_call: TRBV5-1
d_call: NA
j_call: TRBJ1-3

cdr3_nt: TGCAGTGCTATGTCTCCCTTCTCTGGAAACACCATATATTTT
cdr3_aa: CSAMSPFSGNTIYF
clone_size: NA
v_call: TRBV20-1
d_call: NA
j_call: TRBJ1-3

cdr3_nt: TGTGCCAGCAGCTTGCGGCCAGGGGGAGGGGATGAGCAGTTCTTC
cdr3_aa: CASSLRPGGGDEQFF
clone_size: once
v_call: TRBV5-6
d_call: NA
j_call: TRBJ2-1

cdr3_nt: TGTGCCAGCAGCTTAAGAGTCAGGACGACCTCCTACAATGAGCAGTTCTTC
cdr3_aa: CASSLRVRTTSYNEQFF
clone_size: NA
v_call: TRBV7-2
d_call: NA
j_call: TRBJ2-1

cdr3_nt: TGTGCCAGCAGCCCCCGGGGGACAGGGGGTGAGACTGAAGCTTTCTTT
cdr3_aa: CASSPRGTGGETEAFF
clone_size: many
v_call: TRBV7-2
d_call: TRBD1
j_call: TRBJ1-1

cdr3_nt: TGTGCCAGCAGCCTTTGGGGAGCTGGAAACACCATATATTTT
cdr3_aa: CASSLWGAGNTIYF
clone_size: few
v_call: TRBV12-3/TRBV12-4
d_call: NA
j_call: TRBJ1-3

cdr3_nt: TGTGCCAGCAGCCGTATGACAGGGGGCTCCGGGGAGCTGTTTTTT
cdr3_aa: CASSRMTGGSGELFF
clone_size: NA
v_call: TRBV5-4
d_call: TRBD1
j_call: TRBJ2-2

cdr3_nt: TGTGCCAGCAGCGACAGGCCCTACCGCTACGAGCAGTACTTC
cdr3_aa: CASSDRPYRYEQYF
clone_size: NA
v_call: TRBV7-9
d_call: NA
j_call: TRBJ2-7

cdr3_nt: TGTGCCAGCAGTTTATCGGTTCGGTTAGATACGCAGTATTTT
cdr3_aa: CASSLSVRLDTQYF
clone_size: NA
v_call: TRBV27
d_call: NA
j_call: TRBJ2-3

cdr3_nt: TGCGCCAGCAGCTTGGACTTTGGTGGTGGAAACACCATATATTTT
cdr3_aa: CASSLDFGGGNTIYF
clone_size: few
v_call: TRBV5-1
d_call: NA
j_call: TRBJ1-3

cdr3_nt: TGTGCCAGCAGCCTCTTCACGGTGAGGGATGGCTACACCTTC
cdr3_aa: CASSLFTVRDGYTF
clone_size: few
v_call: TRBV7-2
d_call: NA
j_call: TRBJ1-2

cdr3_nt: TGTGCCAGCACCGAGTTCCCCGCCGGCTACACCTTC
cdr3_aa: CASTEFPAGYTF
clone_size: many
v_call: TRBV12-3/TRBV12-4
d_call: NA
j_call: TRBJ1-2

cdr3_nt: TGCGCCAGCAGCTTGACCAGAGATTATAATTCACCCCTCCACTTT
cdr3_aa: CASSLTRDYNSPLHF
clone_size: many
v_call: TRBV5-1
d_call: NA
j_call: TRBJ1-6

cdr3_nt: TGTGCCAGCAGTGCAATCAGGGGAGTGGGGACTGAAGCTTTCTTT
cdr3_aa: CASSAIRGVGTEAFF
clone_size: few
v_call: TRBV28
d_call: NA
j_call: TRBJ1-1

cdr3_nt: TGTGCCAGCAGTTACTCGGCAGGGTCAGATCAGCCCCAGCATTTT
cdr3_aa: CASSYSAGSDQPQHF
clone_size: NA
v_call: TRBV6-5
d_call: NA
j_call: TRBJ1-5

cdr3_nt: TGCAGTGCTACCCAGTACAGGGGCCACGAGCAGTACTTC
cdr3_aa: CSATQYRGHEQYF
clone_size: many
v_call: TRBV20-1
d_call: TRBD1
j_call: TRBJ2-7

cdr3_nt: TGTGCCTGGAGTCGGACAGAGACCAAAAACATTCAGTACTTC
cdr3_aa: CAWSRTETKNIQYF
clone_size: once
v_call: TRBV30
d_call: NA
j_call: TRBJ2-4

cdr3_nt: TGTGCCAGCAGCCCCTCGCCTGGTTTCGGGAGGCGCACAGATACGCAGTATTTT
cdr3_aa: CASSPSPGFGRRTDTQYF
clone_size: NA
v_call: TRBV14
d_call: TRBD2
j_call: TRBJ2-3